Below are 8 T cell receptor beta chains sequenced from a single sample in a study of tumor-infiltrating lymphocytes in primary liver carcinoma. Germline DNA was also extracted, with blood RNA taken from unsorted whole blood. A primer matching the constant region was used to make TCR beta cDNA from approximately 0.45 ug of total RNA. ARM-PCR was slightly modified, and three nested multiplex PCR rounds with it gave rise to the TCR beta libraries. A C-beta reverse primer and TRBV1-TRBV30 forward primers served in each of the first two PCR rounds, at about 9 cycles apiece. TCRdb fed the multiplex PCR reads into MiXCR, producing one record per CDR3 protein. The sample lists fewer than 400,000 distinct CDR3 sequences, roughly three fifths seen once, with around 15% in the top ten. Material: peripheral blood. The receptors were sampled from a woman aged 25 to 39 with primary liver carcinoma and hepatitis B virus infection.

Comments on this clonotype: One end of the junction is discordant with germline, which a read error may explain. The V call is TRBV7-8, the J call TRBJ2-1; 12 nucleotides align to TRBD2. The CDR3 contains 15 residues. Germline CDR1 is SGHVS and CDR2 is FQNEAQ. Here the CDR3 DNA reads TGTGTCAGCAGCTTGACTAGCGGGAGTGGCAATGAGCAGTTCTTC. Its translation: CVSSLTSGSGNEQFF.

Notes on this clonotype: The conserved closing phenylalanine or tryptophan is absent in this CDR3, likely reflecting a read error. The chain has TRBV5-6 and TRBJ2-1; 9 nucleotides align to TRBD2. The CDR3 has 15 residues. Germline V lookup: CDR1 SGHDT, CDR2 YYEEEE. V was clipped by 3 bases and J by 4 bases; unmatched bases: 5. The CDR3 bases are TGTGCCAGCAGCTCCGGGACTAGCACGTACAATGAGCAGTTCTAC. Protein: CASSSGTSTYNEQFY.

Note on this clonotype: The junction departs from the called germline gene at one end, perhaps through a read error. The V call is TRBV7-9, the J call TRBJ2-5, with D unresolved. This CDR3 spans 12 amino acids. Germline loops: CDR1 SEHNR, CDR2 FQNEAQ (reference sequence). The CDR3 reads CAGSPALETQYF. The CDR3 region has the DNA TGTGCCGGCAGCCCCGCCTTGGAGACCCAGTACTTC.

The CDR3 region is CAWNRGEGYEQYF. As DNA, the CDR3 is TGTGCCTGGAACAGGGGGGAAGGGTACGAGCAGTACTTC. V and J are TRBV30 and TRBJ2-7, with 8 bases that match TRBD1. This CDR3 contains 13 residues. V shed 4 bases and J 4 bases; nucleotides not matched to a gene: 6. Germline V gene sequence: CDR1 GTSNPN, CDR2 SVGIG (reference sequence).

V is TRBV6-5 and J is TRBJ2-3; 10 nucleotides match TRBD2. The CDR3 is 15 residues long. Germline V gene data show CDR1 as MNHEY and CDR2 as SVGAGI. J was trimmed by 2 bases and V by 6 bases; bases with no gene match: 5. This CDR3 is CASRPAGGSTDTQYF. DNA of the CDR3: TGTGCCAGCAGGCCAGCGGGAGGGTCCACAGATACGCAGTATTTT.

This chain connects TRBV7-8 to TRBJ2-1; TRBD2 matches at 7 bases. CDR3 length equals 15 residues. Germline CDR1 and CDR2: SGHVS and FQNEAQ. V shed 5 bases and J 4 bases; nucleotides not matched to a gene: 8. CDR3 DNA: TGTGCCAGCAGCCCAGGACTAGGGCCGTACAATGAGCAGTTCTTC. This encodes CASSPGLGPYNEQFF.

As to this clonotype: Since a much larger clone is just one base distant, this may be a read error. The chain recombines TRBV12-3 or TRBV12-4 with TRBJ2-5; D perhaps matches TRBD2 (6 bases). CDR3 length equals 15 residues. The V end was cut by 0 bases, the J end by 2 bases, with 10 bases between. The DNA for the CDR3 is TGTGCCAGCAGTTTAGCGCCGGAGGGACAAGAGACCCAGTACTTC. Its translation: CASSLAPEGQETQYF.

Of note for this clonotype: Mismatch with germline at one junction end may stem from a read error. Here the CDR3 reads CASSTLAGGANVLTF. The CDR3 coding sequence is TGTGCCAGCAGCACCCTTGCGGGAGGGGCCAACGTCCTGACTTTT. The chain is built from TRBV11-2 and TRBJ2-6, with 9 bases identical to TRBD2. This CDR3 spans 15 amino acids. Germline CDR1 and CDR2: SGHAT and FQNNGV.